A selection of T cell receptor beta chains follows, all from one sample in a study of T cell repertoires in ileal Crohn's disease. Assay: immunoSEQ multiplex PCR; the TCRdb copy retains only in-frame clones and omits some. The data show around 4,900 clones, with over 80% seen just once and 20% to 25% held by the top ten. Specimen: ileal tissue. These TCRs come from an adult with Crohn's disease. The CDR3 runs from the conserved cysteine through the conserved F or W. D genes are given only for firm matches. Where a row states a size, it is once, few, many or the class of an expanded clone; other rows omit it.

v_gene: TRBV5-6
abundance: once
j_gene: TRBJ2-3
d_gene: TRBD2
CDR3aa: CASSFFSSGKLASTDTQYF
CDR3nt: TGTGCCAGCAGCTTTTTCTCTAGCGGAAAGCTCGCTAGCACAGATACGCAGTATTTT

v_gene: TRBV5-6
abundance: NA
j_gene: TRBJ1-5
d_gene: NA
CDR3aa: CASSLAINQPQHF
CDR3nt: TGTGCCAGCAGCTTGGCGATCAATCAGCCCCAGCATTTT

v_gene: TRBV18
abundance: NA
j_gene: TRBJ2-7
d_gene: TRBD2
CDR3aa: CASSPRAAGGHEQYF
CDR3nt: TGTGCCAGCTCACCACGTGCAGCGGGAGGCCACGAGCAGTACTTC

v_gene: TRBV4-2
abundance: once
j_gene: TRBJ2-1
d_gene: TRBD2
CDR3aa: CASSQGEAGGYNEQFF
CDR3nt: TGTGCCAGCAGCCAAGGGGAAGCGGGAGGGTACAATGAGCAGTTCTTC

v_gene: TRBV11-2
abundance: NA
j_gene: TRBJ1-1
d_gene: NA
CDR3aa: CASSSGQMRNTEAFF
CDR3nt: TGTGCCAGCAGCTCCGGACAGATGAGGAACACTGAAGCTTTCTTT

v_gene: TRBV5-1
abundance: NA
j_gene: TRBJ2-5
d_gene: NA
CDR3aa: CASSLAPTGGETQYF
CDR3nt: TGCGCCAGCAGCTTGGCACCGACAGGCGGGGAGACCCAGTACTTC

v_gene: TRBV19
abundance: NA
j_gene: TRBJ2-5
d_gene: TRBD2
CDR3aa: CASKRTSGTKETQYF
CDR3nt: TGTGCCAGTAAACGAACTAGCGGTACCAAAGAGACCCAGTACTTC

v_gene: TRBV28
abundance: NA
j_gene: TRBJ2-1
d_gene: NA
CDR3aa: CASSLASGQFF
CDR3nt: TGTGCCAGCAGTCTAGCGTCCGGGCAGTTCTTC

v_gene: TRBV18
abundance: once
j_gene: TRBJ1-1
d_gene: NA
CDR3aa: CASSPGGHTEAFF
CDR3nt: TGTGCCAGCTCACCGGGGGGGCACACTGAAGCTTTCTTT

v_gene: TRBV5-1
abundance: NA
j_gene: TRBJ2-4
d_gene: NA
CDR3aa: CASSLGGAKNIQYF
CDR3nt: TGCGCCAGCAGCTTGGGAGGGGCCAAAAACATTCAGTACTTC

v_gene: TRBV7-9
abundance: NA
j_gene: TRBJ1-2
d_gene: NA
CDR3aa: CASSLAGPPNYGYTF
CDR3nt: TGTGCCAGCAGCTTAGCGGGACCGCCTAACTATGGCTACACCTTC

v_gene: TRBV4-1
abundance: NA
j_gene: TRBJ2-7
d_gene: NA
CDR3aa: CASSQGEAYEQYF
CDR3nt: TGTGCCAGCAGCCAAGGGGAAGCCTACGAGCAGTACTTC

v_gene: TRBV20-1
abundance: few
j_gene: TRBJ1-2
d_gene: NA
CDR3aa: CSAWGNYGYTF
CDR3nt: TGCAGTGCCTGGGGGAACTATGGCTACACCTTC

v_gene: TRBV6-6
abundance: NA
j_gene: TRBJ2-7
d_gene: TRBD1
CDR3aa: CASSAKDRGEQYF
CDR3nt: TGTGCCAGCAGTGCGAAGGACAGGGGGGAGCAGTACTTC

v_gene: TRBV4-1
abundance: once
j_gene: TRBJ1-1
d_gene: TRBD1
CDR3aa: CASSQRKGANTEAFF
CDR3nt: TGCGCCAGCAGCCAGAGGAAGGGGGCGAACACTGAAGCTTTCTTT

v_gene: TRBV7-8
abundance: NA
j_gene: TRBJ1-5
d_gene: NA
CDR3aa: CASSLVSNQPQHF
CDR3nt: TGTGCCAGCAGCTTAGTAAGCAATCAGCCCCAGCATTTT

v_gene: TRBV29-1
abundance: NA
j_gene: TRBJ2-3
d_gene: TRBD1
CDR3aa: CSAIRGTVSTDTQYF
CDR3nt: TGCAGCGCGATTAGGGGGACAGTGAGCACAGATACGCAGTATTTT

v_gene: TRBV11-1
abundance: NA
j_gene: TRBJ2-7
d_gene: NA
CDR3aa: CASSLASGQGPQEQYF
CDR3nt: TGTGCCAGCAGCTTAGCCTCGGGGCAGGGCCCTCAGGAGCAGTACTTC

v_gene: TRBV7-9
abundance: NA
j_gene: TRBJ2-3
d_gene: NA
CDR3aa: CASSLFWSTDTQYF
CDR3nt: TGTGCCAGCAGCTTGTTCTGGAGCACAGATACGCAGTATTTT

v_gene: TRBV6-1
abundance: NA
j_gene: TRBJ1-6
d_gene: TRBD1
CDR3aa: CASSESGGNGNSPLHF
CDR3nt: TGTGCCAGCAGTGAATCAGGGGGCAACGGGAATTCACCCCTCCACTTT

v_gene: TRBV21-1
abundance: NA
j_gene: TRBJ1-2
d_gene: NA
CDR3aa: CASSKDRGTGRNYGYTF
CDR3nt: TGTGCCAGCAGCAAAGATCGCGGGACAGGTAGAAACTATGGCTACACCTTC

v_gene: TRBV15
abundance: NA
j_gene: TRBJ2-7
d_gene: NA
CDR3aa: CATSRVYGGAESSYEQYF
CDR3nt: TGTGCCACCAGCAGAGTGTACGGTGGGGCCGAGAGCTCCTACGAGCAGTACTTC

v_gene: TRBV28
abundance: NA
j_gene: TRBJ1-1
d_gene: NA
CDR3aa: CASTGTTLEAFF
CDR3nt: TGTGCCAGCACAGGGACGACTCTGGAAGCTTTCTTT

v_gene: TRBV4-1
abundance: NA
j_gene: TRBJ1-5
d_gene: NA
CDR3aa: CASSQRYNQPQHF
CDR3nt: TGCGCCAGCAGCCAACGGTACAATCAGCCCCAGCATTTT

v_gene: TRBV5-1
abundance: NA
j_gene: TRBJ2-7
d_gene: TRBD2
CDR3aa: CASSLRSSGGLYEQYF
CDR3nt: TGCGCCAGCAGCCTCCGTAGTAGCGGGGGTCTGTACGAGCAGTACTTC

v_gene: TRBV11-2
abundance: NA
j_gene: TRBJ2-7
d_gene: NA
CDR3aa: CASSPLIGSGAVEQYF
CDR3nt: TGTGCCAGCAGCCCGCTGATTGGCTCGGGGGCGGTCGAGCAGTACTTC

v_gene: TRBV6-5
abundance: NA
j_gene: TRBJ2-5
d_gene: NA
CDR3aa: CASSYRRGQETQYF
CDR3nt: TGTGCCAGCAGTTACAGGAGGGGGCAAGAGACCCAGTACTTC

v_gene: TRBV14
abundance: NA
j_gene: TRBJ1-4
d_gene: NA
CDR3aa: CASSQGGYNEKLFF
CDR3nt: TGTGCCAGCAGCCAAGGGGGCTACAATGAAAAACTGTTTTTT

v_gene: TRBV5-6
abundance: few
j_gene: TRBJ2-7
d_gene: NA
CDR3aa: CASSLASYEQYF
CDR3nt: TGTGCCAGCAGCTTGGCGAGCTACGAGCAGTACTTC

v_gene: TRBV6-5
abundance: NA
j_gene: TRBJ1-4
d_gene: NA
CDR3aa: CASSPETRREKLFF
CDR3nt: TGTGCCAGCAGTCCTGAGACTCGGAGGGAAAAACTGTTTTTT

v_gene: TRBV9
abundance: NA
j_gene: TRBJ2-3
d_gene: NA
CDR3aa: CASSVVESTDTQYF
CDR3nt: TGTGCCAGCAGCGTAGTGGAGAGCACAGATACGCAGTATTTT

v_gene: TRBV23-1
abundance: few
j_gene: TRBJ1-5
d_gene: TRBD1
CDR3aa: CASSHRGGSGLGNQPQHF
CDR3nt: TGCGCCAGCAGTCACAGGGGGGGCAGTGGTTTGGGCAATCAGCCCCAGCATTTT

v_gene: TRBV6-1
abundance: NA
j_gene: TRBJ2-1
d_gene: TRBD1
CDR3aa: CASSNRGLVEQFF
CDR3nt: TGTGCCAGCAGTAACAGGGGGCTGGTTGAGCAGTTCTTC

v_gene: TRBV19
abundance: NA
j_gene: TRBJ1-5
d_gene: NA
CDR3aa: CASSIGGGRGNQPQHF
CDR3nt: TGTGCCAGTAGTATAGGTGGGGGGCGCGGCAATCAGCCCCAGCATTTT

v_gene: TRBV19
abundance: NA
j_gene: TRBJ1-1
d_gene: NA
CDR3aa: CASSNPGLNTEAFF
CDR3nt: TGTGCCAGTAGTAACCCGGGGCTGAACACTGAAGCTTTCTTT

v_gene: TRBV10-2
abundance: NA
j_gene: TRBJ2-1
d_gene: NA
CDR3aa: CASSESWRAGSEQFF
CDR3nt: TGCGCCAGCAGTGAGTCGTGGCGGGCAGGGAGTGAGCAGTTCTTC

v_gene: TRBV28
abundance: once
j_gene: TRBJ2-7
d_gene: NA
CDR3aa: CASSLAGSSSYEQYF
CDR3nt: TGTGCCAGCAGTTTAGCCGGGAGCAGCTCCTACGAGCAGTACTTC

v_gene: TRBV7-9
abundance: NA
j_gene: TRBJ1-1
d_gene: NA
CDR3aa: CASSSRPSTSMNTEAFF
CDR3nt: TGTGCCAGCAGCTCAAGACCCAGCACGAGCATGAACACTGAAGCTTTCTTT

v_gene: TRBV7-6
abundance: NA
j_gene: TRBJ1-1
d_gene: TRBD1
CDR3aa: CASSAGQADEAFF
CDR3nt: TGTGCCAGCAGCGCTGGACAGGCGGATGAAGCTTTCTTT

v_gene: TRBV7-2
abundance: NA
j_gene: TRBJ1-5
d_gene: TRBD1
CDR3aa: CASSFAGGQPQHF
CDR3nt: TGTGCCAGCAGCTTCGCAGGGGGTCAGCCCCAGCATTTT

v_gene: TRBV6-1
abundance: NA
j_gene: TRBJ2-5
d_gene: NA
CDR3aa: CASSELERTVYQETQYF
CDR3nt: TGTGCCAGCAGTGAATTAGAAAGGACAGTGTACCAAGAGACCCAGTACTTC

v_gene: TRBV5-1
abundance: NA
j_gene: TRBJ1-3
d_gene: NA
CDR3aa: CASSMWGEPGNTIYF
CDR3nt: TGCGCCAGCAGCATGTGGGGGGAACCTGGAAACACCATATATTTT

v_gene: TRBV28
abundance: few
j_gene: TRBJ1-5
d_gene: NA
CDR3aa: CASRGGQNQPQHF
CDR3nt: TGTGCCAGCAGGGGGGGGCAGAATCAGCCCCAGCATTTT

v_gene: TRBV6-1
abundance: NA
j_gene: TRBJ1-4
d_gene: NA
CDR3aa: CASRREGSTNEKLFF
CDR3nt: TGTGCCAGCAGAAGGGAGGGATCGACTAATGAAAAACTGTTTTTT

v_gene: TRBV12-5
abundance: NA
j_gene: TRBJ2-6
d_gene: NA
CDR3aa: CASGLEQAGANVLTF
CDR3nt: TGTGCTAGTGGTTTGGAACAGGCTGGGGCCAACGTCCTGACTTTC

v_gene: TRBV4-1
abundance: NA
j_gene: TRBJ2-1
d_gene: NA
CDR3aa: CASSQEEMGPSRTPHEQFF
CDR3nt: TGCGCCAGCAGCCAAGAAGAAATGGGGCCGTCCCGAACCCCCCATGAGCAGTTCTTC

v_gene: TRBV19
abundance: NA
j_gene: TRBJ1-1
d_gene: NA
CDR3aa: CASSIGWGANTEAFF
CDR3nt: TGTGCCAGTAGTATAGGATGGGGGGCGAACACTGAAGCTTTCTTT